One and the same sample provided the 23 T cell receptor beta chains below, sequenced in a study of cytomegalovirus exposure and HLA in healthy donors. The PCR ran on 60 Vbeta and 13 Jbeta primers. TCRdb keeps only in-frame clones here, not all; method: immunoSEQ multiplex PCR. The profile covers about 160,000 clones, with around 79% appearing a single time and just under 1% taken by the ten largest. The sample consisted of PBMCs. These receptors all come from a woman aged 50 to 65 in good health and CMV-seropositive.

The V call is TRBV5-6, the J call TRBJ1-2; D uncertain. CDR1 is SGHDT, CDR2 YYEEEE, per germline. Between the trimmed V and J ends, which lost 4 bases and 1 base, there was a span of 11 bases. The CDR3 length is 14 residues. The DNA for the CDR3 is TGTGCCAGCAGCCCAACCCAGTTTAACTATGGCTACACCTTC. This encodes CASSPTQFNYGYTF. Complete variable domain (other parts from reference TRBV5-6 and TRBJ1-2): DAGVTQSPTHLIKTRGQQVTLRCSPKSGHDTVSWYQQALGQGPQFIFQYYEEEERQRGNFPDRFSGHQFPNYSSELNVNALLLGDSALYLCASSPTQFNYGYTFGSGTRLTVV.

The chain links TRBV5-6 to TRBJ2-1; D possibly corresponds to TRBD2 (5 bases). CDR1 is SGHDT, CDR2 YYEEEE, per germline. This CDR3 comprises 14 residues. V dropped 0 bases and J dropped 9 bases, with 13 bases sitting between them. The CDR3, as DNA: TGTGCCAGCAGCTTGGGGAGGACCCACGGTGAGCAGTTCTTC. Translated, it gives CASSLGRTHGEQFF.

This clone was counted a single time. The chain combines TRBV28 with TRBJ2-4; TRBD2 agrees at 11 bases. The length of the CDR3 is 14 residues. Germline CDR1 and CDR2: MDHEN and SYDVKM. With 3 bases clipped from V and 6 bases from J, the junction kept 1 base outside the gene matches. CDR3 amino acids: CASSFGTSGNIQYF. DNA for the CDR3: TGTGCCAGCAGTTTTGGGACTAGCGGAAACATTCAGTACTTC.

CDR3 loop: CASSLGTGNQPQHF. The CDR3 DNA reads as TGTGCCAGCAGCTTAGGGACAGGGAATCAGCCCCAGCATTTT. The rearrangement joins TRBV7-9 to TRBJ1-5; the match to TRBD1 covers 8 bases. V lost 1 base to trimming and J lost 4 bases; unmatched junction nucleotides: 0. The CDR3 consists of 14 residues. The germline gives CDR1 SEHNR, CDR2 FQNEAQ (reference sequence). The full variable domain, rest sourced from reference TRBV7-9 and TRBJ1-5, is DTGVSQNPRHKITKRGQNVTFRCDPISEHNRLYWYRQTLGQGPEFLTYFQNEAQLEKSRLLSDRFSAERPKGSFSTLEIQRTEQGDSAMYLCASSLGTGNQPQHFGDGTRLSIL.

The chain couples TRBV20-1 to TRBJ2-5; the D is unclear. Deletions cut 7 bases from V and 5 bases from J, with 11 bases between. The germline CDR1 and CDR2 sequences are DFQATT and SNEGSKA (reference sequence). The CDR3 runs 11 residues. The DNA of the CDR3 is TGCAGTGAAAGAGTTCGGGAGACCCAGTACTTC. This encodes CSERVRETQYF.

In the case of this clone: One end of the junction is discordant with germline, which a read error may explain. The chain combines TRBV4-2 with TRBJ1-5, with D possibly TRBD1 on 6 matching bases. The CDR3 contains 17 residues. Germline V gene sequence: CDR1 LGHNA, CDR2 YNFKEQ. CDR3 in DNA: TGTCCCAGCAGCCAAGCCGTTATTGGACAGCTGAATCAGCCCCAGCATTTT. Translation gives CPSSQAVIGQLNQPQHF.

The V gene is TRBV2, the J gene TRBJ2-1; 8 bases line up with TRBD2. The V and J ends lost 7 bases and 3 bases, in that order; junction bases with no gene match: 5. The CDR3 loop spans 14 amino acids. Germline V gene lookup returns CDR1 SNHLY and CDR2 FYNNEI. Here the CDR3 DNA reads TGTGCCAGCACCCGACTAGCGAGCTACAATGAGCAGTTCTTC. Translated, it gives CASTRLASYNEQFF.

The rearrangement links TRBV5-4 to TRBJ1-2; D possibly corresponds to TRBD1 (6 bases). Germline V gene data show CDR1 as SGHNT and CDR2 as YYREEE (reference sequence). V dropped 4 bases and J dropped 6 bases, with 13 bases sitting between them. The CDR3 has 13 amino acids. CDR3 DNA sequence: TGTGCCAGCAGCCCACCGGGACACAATGGCTACACCTTC. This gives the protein CASSPPGHNGYTF.

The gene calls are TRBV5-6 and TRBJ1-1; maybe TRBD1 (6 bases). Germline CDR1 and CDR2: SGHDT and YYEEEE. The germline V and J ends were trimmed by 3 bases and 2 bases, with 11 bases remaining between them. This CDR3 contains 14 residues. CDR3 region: CASSYEGVNTEAFF. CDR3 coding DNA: TGTGCCAGCAGCTACGAGGGGGTTAACACTGAAGCTTTCTTT.

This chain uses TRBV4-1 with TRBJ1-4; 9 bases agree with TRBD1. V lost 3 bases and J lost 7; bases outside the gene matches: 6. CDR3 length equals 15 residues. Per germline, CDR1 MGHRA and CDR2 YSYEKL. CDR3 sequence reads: CASSHGTGNFEKLFF. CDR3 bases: TGCGCCAGCAGCCACGGGACAGGGAATTTTGAAAAACTGTTTTTT.

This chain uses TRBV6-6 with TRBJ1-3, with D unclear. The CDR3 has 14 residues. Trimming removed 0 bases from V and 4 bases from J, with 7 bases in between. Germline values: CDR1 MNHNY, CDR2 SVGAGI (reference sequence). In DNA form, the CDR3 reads TGTGCCAGCAGTTACTCCTCGGGGGGAAACACCATATATTTT. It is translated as CASSYSSGGNTIYF.

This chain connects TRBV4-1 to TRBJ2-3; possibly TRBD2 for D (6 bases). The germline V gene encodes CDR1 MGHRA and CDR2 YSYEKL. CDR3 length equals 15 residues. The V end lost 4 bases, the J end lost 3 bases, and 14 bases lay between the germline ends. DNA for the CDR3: TGCGCCAGCAGCCCAAACGGGCTAGCGACAGATACGCAGTATTTT. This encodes CASSPNGLATDTQYF.

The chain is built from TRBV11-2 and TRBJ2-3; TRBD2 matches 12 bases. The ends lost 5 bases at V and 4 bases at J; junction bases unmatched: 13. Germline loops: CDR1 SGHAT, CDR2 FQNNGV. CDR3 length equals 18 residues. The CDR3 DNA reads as TGTGCCAGCAGCCCAACGGACCCGACTAGCGGGAGCCCAGATACGCAGTATTTT. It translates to CASSPTDPTSGSPDTQYF.

CDR3 loop: CASSEAGLEAFF. The CDR3 nucleotides are TGTGCCAGCAGTGAAGCCGGTCTTGAAGCTTTCTTT. This sequence joins TRBV6-1 and TRBJ1-1; D remains ambiguous. The germline gives CDR1 MNHNS, CDR2 SASEGT. The CDR3 contains 12 residues. V lost 0 bases and J 7 bases, leaving 6 bases between the germline ends.

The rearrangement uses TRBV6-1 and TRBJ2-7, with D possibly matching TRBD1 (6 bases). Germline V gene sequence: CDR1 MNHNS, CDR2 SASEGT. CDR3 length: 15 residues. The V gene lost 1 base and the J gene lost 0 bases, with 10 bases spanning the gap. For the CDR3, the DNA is TGTGCCAGCAGTGAAGGGCAGGGGCCCTCCTACGAGCAGTACTTC. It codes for CASSEGQGPSYEQYF.

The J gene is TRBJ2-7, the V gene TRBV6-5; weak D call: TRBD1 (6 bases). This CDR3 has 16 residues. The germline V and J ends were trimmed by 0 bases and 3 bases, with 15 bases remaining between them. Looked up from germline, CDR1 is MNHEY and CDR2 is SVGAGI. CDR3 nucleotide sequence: TGTGCCAGCAGTTACTCGGCAGGGGTTAAATACTACGAGCAGTACTTC. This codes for CASSYSAGVKYYEQYF.

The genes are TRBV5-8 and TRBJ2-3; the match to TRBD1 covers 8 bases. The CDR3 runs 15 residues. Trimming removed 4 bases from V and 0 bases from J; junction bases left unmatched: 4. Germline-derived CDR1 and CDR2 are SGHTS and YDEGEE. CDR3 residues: CASSPGQGSTDTQYF. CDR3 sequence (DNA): TGTGCCAGCAGCCCCGGACAGGGAAGCACAGATACGCAGTATTTT.

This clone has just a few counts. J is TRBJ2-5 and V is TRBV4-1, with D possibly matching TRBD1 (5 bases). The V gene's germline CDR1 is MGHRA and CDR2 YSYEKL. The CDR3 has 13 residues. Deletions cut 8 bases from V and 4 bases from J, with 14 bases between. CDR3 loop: CASHGRVLETQYF. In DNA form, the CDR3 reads TGCGCCAGCCACGGCAGGGTGTTAGAGACCCAGTACTTC.

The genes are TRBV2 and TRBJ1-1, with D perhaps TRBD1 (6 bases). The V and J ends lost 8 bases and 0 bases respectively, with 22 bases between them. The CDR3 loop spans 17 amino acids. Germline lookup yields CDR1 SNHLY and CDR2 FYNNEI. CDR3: CASGRDNTVGVNTEAFF. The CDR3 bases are TGTGCCAGCGGCCGGGACAACACCGTCGGGGTGAACACTGAAGCTTTCTTT.

The CDR3 protein is CASSLQAGRYNEQFF. Here the CDR3 DNA reads TGTGCCAGCAGCTTGCAGGCGGGCAGATACAATGAGCAGTTCTTC. The rearrangement uses TRBV5-6 and TRBJ2-1; a possible D gene is TRBD2 (5 bases). This CDR3 contains 15 residues. Germline V gene lookup returns CDR1 SGHDT and CDR2 YYEEEE. V was shortened by 1 base and J by 4 bases, with 12 bases between the two germline ends.

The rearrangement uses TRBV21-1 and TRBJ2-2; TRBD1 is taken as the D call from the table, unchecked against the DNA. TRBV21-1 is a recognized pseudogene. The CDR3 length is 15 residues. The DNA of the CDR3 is TGTGCCAGCAGCACTCGGGACAGGGGGGCCGGGGAGCTGTTTTTT. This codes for CASSTRDRGAGELFF.

Here the CDR3 reads CASTQRGRAGNTIYF. CDR3 nucleotide sequence: TGTGCCAGCACCCAAAGGGGCAGGGCTGGAAACACCATATATTTT. The J gene is TRBJ1-3, the V gene TRBV6-5; possibly TRBD1 for D (5 bases). The germline gives CDR1 MNHEY, CDR2 SVGAGI. V lost 7 bases to trimming and J lost 2 bases, with 15 bases between them. There are 15 residues in the CDR3.

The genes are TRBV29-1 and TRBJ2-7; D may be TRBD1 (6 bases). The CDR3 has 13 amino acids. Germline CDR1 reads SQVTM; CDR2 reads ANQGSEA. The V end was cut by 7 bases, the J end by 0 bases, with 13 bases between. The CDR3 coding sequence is TGCAGCGCTGGGCAGGGGAACTCCTACGAGCAGTACTTC. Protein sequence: CSAGQGNSYEQYF.